The 16 T cell receptor beta chains given below trace back to one sample, sequenced in a study of blood T cell repertoires in COVID-19. Profiled with immunoSEQ multiplex PCR; TCRdb holds only in-frame clones, not every one. The profile shows tens of thousands of clones, over 70% of them singletons. What was sequenced was peripheral blood. The origin of the receptors is a woman aged 70-85 years with acute or convalescent COVID-19.

The rearrangement links TRBV6-5 to TRBJ2-5; D uncertain. Germline values: CDR1 MNHEY, CDR2 SVGAGI. The CDR3 sequence is 11 residues long. Deletions cut 8 bases from V and 2 bases from J, with 6 bases between. The CDR3 loop is CASESQETQYF. The CDR3 DNA is TGTGCCAGCGAGAGTCAAGAGACCCAGTACTTC.

The rearrangement uses TRBV19 and TRBJ2-3; TRBD2 matches 7 bases. The V gene's germline CDR1 is LNHDA and CDR2 SQIVND (reference sequence). With V trimmed by 7 bases and J by 1 base, 5 bases remained unmatched. The CDR3 totals 14 residues. CDR3 in amino acids: CASKERGGTDTQYF. CDR3 in DNA: TGTGCCAGTAAGGAACGGGGGGGCACAGATACGCAGTATTTT.

This rearrangement joins TRBV15 to TRBJ1-1; D is perhaps TRBD1 (6 bases). Germline values: CDR1 LNHNV, CDR2 YYDKDF (reference sequence). The length of the CDR3 is 13 residues. Deletions cut 1 base from V and 6 bases from J, with 9 bases between. CDR3 sequence reads: CATSRGTVPEAFF. Written as DNA, the CDR3 is TGTGCCACCAGCAGAGGGACAGTTCCTGAAGCTTTCTTT.

The J gene is TRBJ1-2, the V gene TRBV30; D call uncertain. The CDR3 contains 14 residues. Between the trimmed V and J ends, which lost 3 bases and 4 bases, there was a span of 15 bases. CDR1 and CDR2 (germline): GTSNPN, SVGIG (reference sequence). The CDR3 DNA sequence: TGTGCCTGGAGCCGGGAGGCGGGTAGCTATGGCTACACCTTC. It codes for CAWSREAGSYGYTF.

J is TRBJ1-2 and V is TRBV3-1 (or the pseudogene TRBV3-2); 11 nucleotides line up with TRBD1. The CDR3 runs to 15 residues. V trimming: 1 base; J trimming: 7 bases; junction bases outside the gene matches: 5. Germline assignment: CDR1 LGHDT and CDR2 YNNKEL (reference sequence). This CDR3 is CASSQGGQGVGGYTF. The CDR3, as DNA: TGTGCCAGCAGCCAAGGGGGACAGGGGGTTGGTGGCTACACCTTC.

The J gene is TRBJ2-7, the V gene TRBV12-3 or TRBV12-4; D is perhaps TRBD2 (6 bases). CDR3 length: 12 residues. The ends were cut back, 6 bases at V and 12 bases at J, with 18 bases in the middle. Written as DNA, the CDR3 is TGTGCCAGCAGCCTTTTAATGGGGGGATTGTACTTC. As protein: CASSLLMGGLYF.

V and J are TRBV2 and TRBJ1-5; 9 nucleotides agree with TRBD1. The J segment lost 7 bases and the V segment lost 6 bases, leaving 7 bases of the junction unmatched. This CDR3 is 14 amino acids long. Germline loops: CDR1 SNHLY, CDR2 FYNNEI. The CDR3 sequence is CASRHRGQGQPQHF. The CDR3 DNA follows: TGTGCCAGCAGACACAGGGGGCAAGGGCAGCCCCAGCATTTT. The whole variable domain, filled in from reference TRBV2 and TRBJ1-5, reads EPEVTQTPSHQVTQMGQEVILRCVPISNHLYFYWYRQILGQKVEFLVSFYNNEISEKSEIFDDQFSVERPDGSNFTLKIRSTKLEDSAMYFCASRHRGQGQPQHFGDGTRLSIL.

This clone occurred a few times. The chain recombines TRBV19 with TRBJ1-4; 8 nucleotides align to TRBD1. V was clipped by 2 bases and J by 8 bases; unmatched bases: 4. CDR1 is LNHDA, CDR2 SQIVND, per germline (reference sequence). There are 14 residues in the CDR3. CDR3 in amino acids: CASSISGGKEKLFF. As DNA, the CDR3 is TGTGCCAGTAGTATATCAGGGGGCAAGGAAAAACTGTTTTTT.

CDR3 nucleotide sequence: TGTGCCAGCAGTTCGACAGGGGGCACTGAAGCTTTCTTT. It specifies CASSSTGGTEAFF. The J gene is TRBJ1-1, the V gene TRBV27; 9 bases align to TRBD1. The V gene's germline CDR1 is MNHEY and CDR2 SMNVEV (reference sequence). The ends lost 4 bases at V and 4 bases at J; junction bases unmatched: 1. The CDR3 spans 13 residues.

CDR3 sequence reads: CAARGIEGIKQFF. CDR3 nucleotides: TGTGCTGCGAGGGGGATCGAAGGGATAAAGCAGTTCTTC. J is TRBJ2-1 and V is TRBV28; D is perhaps TRBD1 (6 bases). Germline CDR1 is MDHEN and CDR2 is SYDVKM. The CDR3 is 13 residues long.

V gene TRBV5-6 combines with J gene TRBJ2-1; 11 positions match TRBD2. V shed 3 bases and J 6 bases; nucleotides not matched to a gene: 11. CDR3 length: 17 residues. Germline V gene data show CDR1 as SGHDT and CDR2 as YYEEEE. The DNA of the CDR3 is TGTGCCAGCAGCTCCTTAGCGGGGGGGACAAACCTCAATGAGCAGTTCTTC. This encodes CASSSLAGGTNLNEQFF.

The rearrangement joins TRBV5-1 to TRBJ1-1; 10 nucleotides line up with TRBD1. V was pared by 0 bases and J by 3 bases, with 5 bases of the junction left unmatched. The CDR3 runs 16 residues. Germline-derived CDR1 and CDR2 are SGHRS and YFSETQ. CDR3 loop: CASSLGQGAHDTEAFF. CDR3 nucleotides: TGCGCCAGCAGCTTGGGACAGGGGGCGCATGACACTGAAGCTTTCTTT. Drawing the rest from reference TRBV5-1 and TRBJ1-1, the complete variable domain is KAGVTQTPRYLIKTRGQQVTLSCSPISGHRSVSWYQQTPGQGLQFLFEYFSETQRNKGNFPGRFSGRQFSNSRSEMNVSTLELGDSALYLCASSLGQGAHDTEAFFGQGTRLTVV.

This chain links TRBV19 with TRBJ2-3, with 11 bases aligning to TRBD2. The CDR3 consists of 17 residues. CDR1 and CDR2 (germline): LNHDA, SQIVND (reference sequence). V gave up 4 bases and J gave up 3 bases; unmatched junction bases: 9. The CDR3 nucleotides read TGTGCCAGTAGTAGGCTAGCGGGGGGCCTAGGAACAGATACGCAGTATTTT. Its protein is CASSRLAGGLGTDTQYF. The complete variable domain, with remaining parts taken from reference TRBV19 and TRBJ2-3, reads DGGITQSPKYLFRKEGQNVTLSCEQNLNHDAMYWYRQDPGQGLRLIYYSQIVNDFQKGDIAEGYSVSREKKESFPLTVTSAQKNPTAFYLCASSRLAGGLGTDTQYFGPGTRLTVL.

This clone showed up just a few times. The chain recombines TRBV3-1 (or the pseudogene TRBV3-2) with TRBJ2-7; the D gene is possibly TRBD1 (5 bases). V lost 4 bases and J lost 6, with 13 bases in between. This CDR3 is built from 13 residues. Germline V gene lookup returns CDR1 LGHDT and CDR2 YNNKEL (reference sequence). CDR3 region: CASSLLQGREQYF. In DNA, the CDR3 is TGTGCCAGCAGCCTTCTCCAGGGTCGCGAGCAGTACTTC.

V is TRBV2 and J is TRBJ1-2; TRBD1 matches 7 bases. V was pared by 4 bases and J by 3 bases, with 2 bases of the junction left unmatched. Germline lookup yields CDR1 SNHLY and CDR2 FYNNEI. This CDR3 is 13 amino acids long. The CDR3 nucleotides read TGTGCCAGCAGTGGACAGGGACACTATGGCTACACCTTC. This codes for CASSGQGHYGYTF.

The chain carries TRBV4-3 and TRBJ1-3; a possible D gene is TRBD1 (5 bases). V lost 0 bases and J 1 base, leaving 16 bases between the germline ends. The CDR3 loop spans 18 amino acids. Germline-derived CDR1 and CDR2 are LGHNA and YSLEER. The CDR3 loop is CASSQDLIGGISGNTIYF. CDR3 sequence (DNA): TGCGCCAGCAGCCAAGATTTGATTGGGGGGATATCTGGAAACACCATATATTTT.